Listed below are T cell receptor beta chains from one sample, sequenced in a study of CXCR3-negative and CXCR3-positive naive CD8 T cells. Using the 5' RACE reads, TCRdb records one entry per CDR3 protein without DNA. The specimen's table records 150,000 or so distinct CDR3 sequences. Sequenced sample: naive CXCR3+ CD8+ T cells from blood. Every receptor here comes from a human donor in good health. Some clones in this sample may be carry-over from other donors' samples. CDR3s include the opening cysteine and the closing phenylalanine or tryptophan. Fields, in order: J gene, V gene, CDR3 protein.

>TRBJ2-1|TRBV15
CATSRLLHRASNEQFF
>TRBJ1-5|TRBV6-6
CASSSVLGSLMHF
>TRBJ2-7|TRBV7-3
CASSLEGRTATYEQYF
>TRBJ2-1|TRBV7-9
CASSGRDGNNEQFF
>TRBJ2-5|TRBV12-3/TRBV12-4
CASSFHYSGTQETQYF
>TRBJ2-7|TRBV27
CASSIAGGPYEQYF
>TRBJ2-7|TRBV28
CASSFHRSSYEQYF
>TRBJ2-5|TRBV5-1
CASSWEDSQETQYF
>TRBJ2-7|TRBV12-3/TRBV12-4
CDSSPGQAYEQYF
>TRBJ1-2|TRBV29-1
CSGTGEYGYTF
>TRBJ2-7|TRBV7-9
CASSFAPLAYEQYF
>TRBJ2-1|TRBV4-2
CASSQDYFNEQFF
>TRBJ2-1|TRBV27
CASSEVGAAYNEQFF
>TRBJ1-1|TRBV7-9
CASSLRDRLEAFF
>TRBJ1-6|TRBV7-9
CASSPVQGRSPLHF
>TRBJ2-1|TRBV6-6
CASSSGQGTTYNEQFF
>TRBJ2-1|TRBV29-1
CSVVGTGLNEQFF
>TRBJ1-5|TRBV13
CASSLGGDSNQPQHF
>TRBJ2-1|TRBV5-6
CASSPVRNEQFF
>TRBJ1-1|TRBV12-3/TRBV12-4
CASRPGPGRTEAFF
>TRBJ2-1|TRBV3-1
CASSQDLGDARGEQFF
>TRBJ2-2|TRBV6-5
CASSYLLARGTGELFF
>TRBJ2-1|TRBV19
CASSMTAYNEQFF
>TRBJ2-1|TRBV7-3
CASSEGLAGDYNEQFF
>TRBJ2-1|TRBV2
CASSEGLTSYNEQFF
>TRBJ2-7|TRBV29-1
CSVGRQGGYEQYF
>TRBJ2-3|TRBV6-5
CASKQAITDTQYF
>TRBJ1-2|TRBV29-1
CSVEVPWDGYTF
>TRBJ2-3|TRBV7-6
CASSLETGDIPDTQYF
>TRBJ1-1|TRBV20-1
CSASPTGVVSEAFF
>TRBJ2-1|TRBV7-2
CASTPVPAGGYNEQFF
>TRBJ2-1|TRBV6-5
CASSYTPPLAGESYNEQFF
>TRBJ2-1|TRBV5-6
CASSSTGSNEQFF
>TRBJ1-1|TRBV29-1
CSVGKGGSEAFF
>TRBJ2-1|TRBV2
CASSVMAGAAEQFF
>TRBJ1-2|TRBV28
CAISFPRGTYGYTF
>TRBJ1-5|TRBV20-1
CSASGIRGDQNQPQHF
>TRBJ2-1|TRBV20-1
CSADYLESSYNEQFF
>TRBJ2-7|TRBV7-9
CASSLAPSRGEQYF
>TRBJ2-1|TRBV6-1
CASKGRSGTSELDEQFF
>TRBJ2-2|TRBV9
CASSGIITGELFF
>TRBJ1-2|TRBV11-1
CASSLVIGQAPRHGYTF
>TRBJ1-5|TRBV3-1
CASSGQVAGQPQHF
>TRBJ2-2|TRBV15
CATSNTWAGELFF
>TRBJ2-2|TRBV7-9
CASSFYRVPNTGELFF
>TRBJ1-1|TRBV6-6
CASSPTYNTEAFF
>TRBJ2-5|TRBV21-1
CASSKEELPGYQETQYF
>TRBJ2-1|TRBV27
CASSLSTSGRTRNNEQFF
>TRBJ2-7|TRBV7-2
CASSTNTAYEQYF
>TRBJ2-7|TRBV29-1
CSASEGGTSFEQYF
>TRBJ2-1|TRBV20-1
CSARGLAGGPHEQFF
>TRBJ2-7|TRBV12-3/TRBV12-4
CASSSGRGYEQYF
>TRBJ1-2|TRBV20-1
CSAEMTPDRIVYGYTF
>TRBJ2-5|TRBV6-2/TRBV6-3
CASSYRLPLQETQYF